This T cell receptor beta chain is from a study of CD8+ T cells in alopecia areata. Stated treatment: oral pan-JAK inhibitor, 5-10 mg twice daily. The sequencing template was cDNA reverse transcribed from extracted RNA. TCRdb's table, derived via immunoSEQ multiplex PCR, lists solely in-frame clones and lacks some. Among approximately 180,000 clones listed, 58% were seen once. This clone was picked up a small number of times. Its cognate antigen is unknown. Study-level points and caveats: Many of the expanded lesional clones endured in scalp and blood while on tofacitinib. Scalp clonality dropped significantly under tofacitinib, as did expanded CD8+ top-100 clones. Lesional scalp exceeded normal scalp in clonality, especially in alopecia totalis/universalis.

Specimen: CD4+ T cells sorted from blood, collected at roughly week 55, from a patient treated with tofacitinib. This clonotype originated in a human donor with alopecia areata.

For the CDR3, the DNA is TGTGCCAGTCCGACCGGGACTGACTCCTACGAGCAGTACTTC. Translation: CASPTGTDSYEQYF. J is TRBJ2-7 and V is TRBV27; perhaps TRBD2 as D (6 bases). Germline V gene lookup returns CDR1 MNHEY and CDR2 SMNVEV (reference sequence). This CDR3 contains 14 residues. V was trimmed by 9 bases and J by 0 bases, leaving 15 bases between them.